Here is one TCR beta chain with its context. Antigen specificity is unknown. These data originate in a study of shared clonotypes between healthy human individuals. CD4+ cell separation produced CD45RA+ naive and CD45RA-negative memory subsets. Germline CDR1 and CDR2: SGHNT and YYREEE (reference sequence). The CDR3 runs 14 residues. V shed 0 bases and J shed 2 bases, with 9 bases lying between them. Findings and caveats of the study: Researchers found naive subsets generally carried larger estimated richness than memory subsets. An effect of sequencing depth on clonotype sharing among donors was expected.

Clones were read by immunoSEQ multiplex PCR, and TCRdb kept only the in-frame ones, dropping some. The data contain roughly 2 million clones, about 94% of them singletons. Input material: naive CD4+ T cells sorted from blood. This sample's subset: CD45RA+ positively selected. The chain links TRBV5-4 to TRBJ2-7; D remains unclear. This TCR came from a man aged 18 to 35 in good health. For the CDR3, the DNA is TGTGCCAGCAGCTTGGGATCACGGGCCTACGAGCAGTACTTC. Amino acids: CASSLGSRAYEQYF.